The entry that follows covers one T cell receptor beta chain sequence. This sample stems from a study of blood T cell repertoires in COVID-19. About the research overall: Both acute and convalescent COVID-19 samples were obtained from the United States, Italy and Spain. The cDNA or gDNA used as material had been derived from T cells, B-cell-depleted T cells, or PBMCs.

The authors' processing: Researchers report that nucleated cell counts were estimated from reference gene primer amplification. The assay was immunoSEQ multiplex PCR, and TCRdb's table has in-frame clones only and misses some. V, J and clone size are taken as reported in that table, and D and trimming were inferred from the DNA itself. The data contain some 340,000 clones, around four fifths of them singletons. The trim removed 1 base at V and 0 bases at J, leaving 7 bases unmatched. The CDR3 sequence is 17 residues long. Germline CDR1 reads SGHNT; CDR2 reads YENEEA. The sequence was obtained from a man in his thirties or forties with active or convalescent COVID-19. The rearrangement links TRBV11-3 to TRBJ1-2, with 8 positions matching TRBD1. The source material was peripheral blood. The CDR3, as DNA: TGTGCCAGCAGCTTAGGGCCCGAGGGACAGGCTAACTATGGCTACACCTTC. Translating it yields CASSLGPEGQANYGYTF.